This is a list of T cell receptor beta chains from one sample in a study of Graves' ophthalmopathy and Graves' hyperthyroidism. TCRdb redid the calling of the multiplex PCR reads with MiXCR, one entry per CDR3 protein. The data show 500,000 to 700,000 distinct CDR3 sequences, under 45% seen once. Specimen: peripheral blood or thyroid tissue (not recorded which). Receptor source: an adult man with Graves' hyperthyroidism. The CDR3 runs from the conserved cysteine through the conserved F or W. Fields, in order: J gene, D gene, clone size, V gene, CDR3 protein, CDR3 DNA. The D gene is left open where the match is weak. Clone sizes are given selectively: once, few, many, or a class where the clone is expanded.

TRBJ1-2,-,many,TRBV6-5,CASSYGLSGSGYTF,TGTGCCAGCAGTTACGGGTTGTCTGGTTCTGGCTACACCTTC
TRBJ2-2,-,many,TRBV15,CATSIRRASRTGELFF,TGTGCCACCAGCATTAGACGGGCTAGCAGAACCGGGGAGCTGTTTTTT
TRBJ2-1,-,once,TRBV20-1,CSAKAWGDSNEQFF,TGCAGTGCTAAGGCTTGGGGAGATAGCAATGAGCAGTTCTTC
TRBJ1-1,-,-,TRBV2,CASSAFGTENTEAFF,TGTGCCAGCAGCGCCTTCGGGACCGAGAACACTGAAGCTTTCTTT
TRBJ1-6,-,many,TRBV12-3/TRBV12-4,CASSPPRTLNSPLHF,TGTGCCAGCAGTCCCCCTAGGACACTGAATTCACCCCTCCACTTT
TRBJ1-1,-,many,TRBV7-2,CASKQRAGNTEAFF,TGTGCCAGCAAACAGAGGGCGGGGAACACTGAAGCTTTCTTT
TRBJ1-2,-,many,TRBV20-1,CSARATQNYGYTF,TGCAGTGCTAGAGCAACACAGAACTATGGCTACACCTTC
TRBJ2-1,-,-,TRBV7-9,CASSLERGDEQFF,TGTGCCAGCAGCTTAGAAAGGGGGGATGAGCAGTTCTTC
TRBJ2-7,TRBD2,-,TRBV20-1,CSPATGLRPYEQYF,TGCAGTCCCGCCACGGGACTACGACCCTACGAGCAGTACTTC
TRBJ2-2,-,many,TRBV7-3,CASSPPSGTGELFF,TGTGCCAGCAGCCCCCCATCCGGGACCGGGGAGCTGTTTTTT
TRBJ2-7,-,few,TRBV27,CASSLHLSYEQYF,TGTGCCAGCAGTTTACACCTCTCCTACGAGCAGTACTTC
TRBJ2-2,-,few,TRBV5-4,CASTTAGNTGELFF,TGTGCCAGCACCACGGCAGGAAACACCGGGGAGCTGTTTTTT
TRBJ1-1,-,many,TRBV14,CASSQLLNTEAFF,TGTGCCAGCAGCCAATTACTGAACACTGAAGCTTTCTTT
TRBJ1-4,TRBD1,many,TRBV29-1,CSVGQGADEKLFF,TGCAGCGTTGGTCAGGGGGCGGACGAAAAACTGTTTTTT
TRBJ2-2,-,-,TRBV7-9,CASSQGAAGNTGELSW,TGTGCCAGCAGCCAGGGGGCAGCGGGGAACACCGGGGAGCTGTCTTGG
TRBJ2-5,TRBD2,once,TRBV29-1,CSSPGGQETQYF,TGCAGCTCACCGGGAGGGCAAGAGACCCAGTACTTC
TRBJ1-6,-,many,TRBV6-5,CASMRQSLSSYNSPLHF,TGTGCCAGCATGAGACAGTCATTAAGCTCCTATAATTCACCCCTCCACTTT
TRBJ2-2,-,once,TRBV7-2,CASSPETRIGGELFF,TGTGCCAGCAGCCCAGAGACTAGGATCGGCGGGGAGCTGTTTTTT
TRBJ1-5,-,many,TRBV5-1,CASSLVGGSSQPQHF,TGCGCCAGCAGCTTGGTCGGGGGTTCGAGTCAGCCCCAGCATTTT
TRBJ2-3,TRBD1,-,TRBV7-6,CASSLTGPSDTQYF,TGTGCCAGCAGCTTGACAGGGCCGTCAGATACGCAGTATTTT
TRBJ2-3,-,-,TRBV9,CASSVLGRDTQYF,TGTGCCAGCAGCGTATTGGGCCGGGATACGCAGTATTTT
TRBJ1-4,-,few,TRBV20-1,CSARDYEKLFF,TGCAGTGCTAGAGATTACGAAAAACTGTTTTTT
TRBJ1-1,-,-,TRBV2,CASSIRGTAEAFF,TGTGCCAGCAGTATTCGGGGGACGGCTGAAGCTTTCTTT
TRBJ1-5,TRBD1,-,TRBV6-5,CASSQSGGNRPQHF,TGTGCCAGCAGTCAATCAGGGGGCAATCGGCCCCAGCATTTT
TRBJ2-7,-,-,TRBV7-9,CASSLFGPGGRGEQYF,TGTGCCAGCAGCTTGTTTGGCCCCGGGGGAAGGGGCGAGCAGTACTTC
TRBJ2-5,TRBD1,many,TRBV12-3/TRBV12-4,CASSLGTGVGETQYF,TGTGCCAGCAGCCTCGGGACAGGGGTCGGAGAGACCCAGTACTTC
TRBJ1-1,TRBD1,many,TRBV4-1,CASSSPGTGKEAFF,TGCGCCAGCAGCTCACCCGGGACAGGGAAAGAAGCTTTCTTT
TRBJ2-7,-,-,TRBV20-1,CSARKTGGLGQQYF,TGCAGTGCTAGAAAAACCGGGGGACTTGGTCAGCAGTACTTC
TRBJ2-7,-,many,TRBV6-5,CASRPRTRAPYEQYF,TGTGCCAGCAGACCCCGGACCAGGGCCCCCTACGAACAGTACTTC